Presented here are 19 T cell receptor beta chains from one specimen sequenced in a study of blood T cell repertoires in COVID-19. The method was immunoSEQ multiplex PCR; TCRdb's version includes in-frame clones alone and lacks a portion of them. The sample has just over 650,000 clones; about 90% are singletons. Sequencing was performed on peripheral blood. These receptors were taken from a woman under 30 with acute or convalescent COVID-19.

The chain recombines TRBV19 with TRBJ1-4, with D hard to call. Germline V gives CDR1 LNHDA, CDR2 SQIVND (reference sequence). The V end was cut by 5 bases, the J end by 3 bases, with 10 bases between. This CDR3 spans 14 amino acids. In DNA form, the CDR3 reads TGTGCCAGTAGTCCGCGGGTGGCTAATGAAAAACTGTTTTTT. This translates into CASSPRVANEKLFF.

The V gene is TRBV12-3 or TRBV12-4, the J gene TRBJ1-5; no clear D gene. V lost 0 bases and J 7 bases, leaving 7 bases between the germline ends. The CDR3 sequence is 13 residues long. The CDR3 protein is CASSLAFLQPQHF. CDR3 in DNA: TGTGCCAGCAGTTTAGCTTTCCTCCAGCCCCAGCATTTT.

The V gene is TRBV9, the J gene TRBJ1-5; 7 bases map to TRBD1. With 0 bases clipped from V and 5 bases from J, the junction kept 2 bases outside the gene matches. The CDR3 consists of 14 residues. Germline loops: CDR1 SGDLS, CDR2 YYNGEE. Written as DNA, the CDR3 is TGTGCCAGCAGCGTAGCTGGGACAGATCAGCCCCAGCATTTT. Its protein product is CASSVAGTDQPQHF.

This clone came up once. CDR3 sequence (DNA): TGTGCCAGCAGCTGGAGTCAGGGGACCTACGAGCAGTACTTC. Amino acids: CASSWSQGTYEQYF. The genes are TRBV5-4 and TRBJ2-7; D is possibly TRBD1 (6 bases). V dropped 3 bases and J dropped 2 bases, with 12 bases sitting between them. CDR3 length: 14 residues. In germline, CDR1 is SGHNT, CDR2 YYREEE (reference sequence).

The gene calls are TRBV4-2 and TRBJ1-2; TRBD1 matches at 7 bases. With 2 bases clipped from V and 8 bases from J, the junction kept 8 bases outside the gene matches. The germline gives CDR1 LGHNA, CDR2 YNFKEQ. The CDR3 contains 14 residues. Here the CDR3 DNA reads TGTGCCAGCAGCCAACCTGACAGGGATAAAGGCTACACCTTC. Protein sequence: CASSQPDRDKGYTF.

The table lists this clone with a count of one. V is TRBV6-5 and J is TRBJ1-1; no clear D gene. Germline CDR1 and CDR2: MNHEY and SVGAGI. This CDR3 is built from 12 residues. V was shortened by 2 bases and J by 7 bases, with 8 bases between the two germline ends. The CDR3 nucleotides are TGTGCCAGCAGTTACGCGGGTCTTGAAGCTTTCTTT. Translating gives CASSYAGLEAFF.

This rearrangement joins TRBV6-6 to TRBJ1-2; unclear D gene. The CDR3 spans 15 residues. Germline V lookup: CDR1 MNHNY, CDR2 SVGAGI (reference sequence). V gave up 0 bases and J gave up 2 bases, with 10 bases separating them. CDR3 loop: CASSYSTAVNYGYTF. The CDR3 nucleotides read TGTGCCAGCAGTTACTCTACGGCGGTGAACTATGGCTACACCTTC.

This sequence joins TRBV23-1 and TRBJ1-2; D is possibly TRBD1 (6 bases). TRBV23-1 falls under the ORF class, with uncertain function. The CDR3 extends over 12 amino acids. The ends were cut back, 8 bases at V and 7 bases at J, with 14 bases in the middle. DNA for the CDR3: TGCGCCAGCGCACGGGGGGCACTTGGCTACACCTTC. This encodes CASARGALGYTF.

The chain carries TRBV27 and TRBJ2-1; 13 bases map to TRBD2. The germline V gene encodes CDR1 MNHEY and CDR2 SMNVEV (reference sequence). The CDR3 covers 15 residues. After removal of 6 bases from V and 8 bases from J, the junction contained 7 bases not matched to a gene. The CDR3 nucleotides read TGTGCCAGCAGCCGGGGACTAGCGGGGATATATGAGCAGTTCTTC. Its protein product is CASSRGLAGIYEQFF.

The chain is built from TRBV5-1 and TRBJ1-2; TRBD1 agrees at 11 bases. This CDR3 comprises 16 residues. The J segment lost 2 bases and the V segment lost 4 bases, leaving 7 bases of the junction unmatched. The germline gives CDR1 SGHRS, CDR2 YFSETQ. In DNA form, the CDR3 reads TGCGCCAGCAGCATAAGGACAGGGGGCGAAAACTATGGCTACACCTTC. It is translated as CASSIRTGGENYGYTF.

The chain employs TRBV7-2 and TRBJ1-2; D gene uncertain. The germline V and J ends were trimmed by 2 bases and 5 bases, with 3 bases remaining between them. The CDR3 extends over 11 amino acids. Germline-derived CDR1 and CDR2 are SGHTA and FQGNSA. CDR3 in amino acids: CASSLPYGYTF. The DNA of the CDR3 is TGTGCCAGCAGCTTACCTTATGGCTACACCTTC.

The chain is built from TRBV18 and TRBJ2-1, with D possibly TRBD2 on 6 matching bases. Germline CDR1 is KGHSH and CDR2 is LQKENI. There are 13 residues in the CDR3. V was trimmed by 6 bases and J by 8 bases, leaving 14 bases between them. CDR3 nucleotide sequence: TGTGCCAGCTCGCGGGACCGGGGCGATGAGCAGTTCTTC. It specifies CASSRDRGDEQFF.

This clone occurred once. The CDR3 protein is CASSTRTGGEAFF. CDR3 nucleotides: TGTGCCAGCAGCACGAGGACAGGGGGTGAAGCTTTCTTT. The genes are TRBV11-2 and TRBJ1-1, with 10 bases fitting TRBD1. Unmatched junction bases numbered 4, after V lost 5 bases and J lost 7 bases. There are 13 residues in the CDR3. Per the germline V gene, CDR1 is SGHAT and CDR2 is FQNNGV.

This clone was observed a handful of times. The chain couples TRBV6-5 to TRBJ1-1; a possible D gene is TRBD1 (6 bases). This CDR3 is 14 amino acids long. Germline V gene data show CDR1 as MNHEY and CDR2 as SVGAGI. V lost 6 bases and J lost 3, with 14 bases in between. In DNA form, the CDR3 reads TGTGCCAGCAGGGTTACAGGGTCGTACACTGAAGCTTTCTTT. Amino acids: CASRVTGSYTEAFF.

V is TRBV6-5 and J is TRBJ1-2; the D is unclear. This CDR3 is 12 amino acids long. V dropped 5 bases and J dropped 5 bases, with 9 bases sitting between them. In germline, CDR1 is MNHEY, CDR2 SVGAGI. In nucleotides, the CDR3 is TGTGCCAGCAGTAATAATGTGTATGGCTACACCTTC. Translated, it gives CASSNNVYGYTF.

Remarks on this clone: Other nucleotide sequences in the sample specify the same CDR3. V and J are TRBV9 and TRBJ2-5; tentatively, D is TRBD2 (6 bases). The CDR3 extends over 13 amino acids. Germline V CDR1 and CDR2: SGDLS, YYNGEE. V lost 2 bases and J lost 3, with 8 bases in between. The CDR3 sequence: CASSVGGEETQYF. In DNA, the CDR3 is TGTGCCAGCAGCGTCGGGGGAGAAGAGACCCAGTACTTC.

The rearrangement joins TRBV7-8 to TRBJ1-2; weak D call: TRBD1 (5 bases). The V gene's germline CDR1 is SGHVS and CDR2 FQNEAQ. V lost 2 bases to trimming and J lost 0 bases, with 16 bases between them. The CDR3 totals 17 residues. CDR3 residues: CASSLIGGALPNYGYTF. In DNA, the CDR3 is TGTGCCAGCAGCTTAATCGGGGGAGCATTACCTAACTATGGCTACACCTTC.

This clone was seen a single time. The chain recombines TRBV30 with TRBJ2-2; TRBD1 matches 7 bases. The CDR3 length is 13 residues. CDR1 and CDR2 (germline): GTSNPN, SVGIG (reference sequence). V was pared by 3 bases and J by 7 bases, with 5 bases of the junction left unmatched. CDR3 residues: CAWRGQSVGELFF. CDR3 in DNA: TGTGCCTGGAGGGGACAGTCCGTCGGGGAGCTGTTTTTT.

This chain links TRBV7-9 with TRBJ1-1, with 7 nucleotides matching TRBD1. This CDR3 is built from 18 residues. CDR1 is SEHNR, CDR2 FQNEAQ, per germline (reference sequence). V was pared by 4 bases and J by 3 bases, with 17 bases of the junction left unmatched. The CDR3 loop reads CASSSPGSEGAGDTEAFF. The CDR3 DNA reads as TGTGCCAGCAGCTCCCCTGGCTCGGAGGGGGCAGGGGACACTGAAGCTTTCTTT.